The 29 T cell receptor beta chains below all came from one sample that was sequenced in a study of blood T cell repertoires in COVID-19. Sequencing used immunoSEQ multiplex PCR; TCRdb keeps in-frame clones, though not all of them. The data hold about 160,000 clones, with 85% observed a single time. Specimen: peripheral blood. All receptors derive from a human donor with acute or convalescent COVID-19. The donor label of this sample is uncertain.

CDR3 in amino acids: CASRPSGKNIQYF. CDR3 in DNA: TGTGCCAGTAGACCTAGCGGTAAAAACATTCAGTACTTC. The rearrangement uses TRBV19 and TRBJ2-4; 7 bases map to TRBD2. V trimming: 6 bases; J trimming: 4 bases; junction bases outside the gene matches: 3. The germline gives CDR1 LNHDA, CDR2 SQIVND (reference sequence). The CDR3 extends over 13 amino acids.

There are a few counts of this clone. The chain uses TRBV2 and TRBJ1-1; 9 bases are shared with TRBD1. Germline-derived CDR1 and CDR2 are SNHLY and FYNNEI. J was trimmed by 4 bases and V by 6 bases; bases with no gene match: 3. This CDR3 region has 13 residues. CDR3 nucleotides: TGTGCCAGCAGGGGGGGACAGGGCACTGAAGCTTTCTTT. Residues: CASRGGQGTEAFF.

This clone was seen just once. The genes are TRBV19 and TRBJ1-4; D unclear. Germline CDR1 reads LNHDA; CDR2 reads SQIVND (reference sequence). Trimming left V 2 bases short and J 5 bases short, with 9 bases between. The CDR3 runs 14 residues. The DNA for the CDR3 is TGTGCCAGTAGTATACGGGGTTTCAATGAAAAACTGTTTTTT. It yields the protein CASSIRGFNEKLFF. Full variable domain (rest looked up from reference TRBV19 and TRBJ1-4): DGGITQSPKYLFRKEGQNVTLSCEQNLNHDAMYWYRQDPGQGLRLIYYSQIVNDFQKGDIAEGYSVSREKKESFPLTVTSAQKNPTAFYLCASSIRGFNEKLFFGSGTQLSVL.

This chain joins TRBV6-5 and TRBJ1-2, with D possibly TRBD1 on 6 matching bases. Trimming removed 10 bases from V and 1 base from J, with 16 bases in between. This CDR3 region has 14 residues. Germline V gene sequence: CDR1 MNHEY, CDR2 SVGAGI. CDR3 protein: CANKGGAGNYGYTF. For the CDR3, the DNA is TGTGCCAACAAAGGGGGGGCGGGTAACTATGGCTACACCTTC.

The rearrangement links TRBV4-3 to TRBJ1-1, with 8 bases identical to TRBD1. Germline-derived CDR1 and CDR2 are LGHNA and YSLEER. CDR3 length equals 15 residues. Unmatched junction bases numbered 5, after V lost 0 bases and J lost 5 bases. The CDR3 spells CASSQEGQVRTEAFF. The CDR3 DNA sequence: TGCGCCAGCAGCCAAGAGGGACAGGTGAGAACTGAAGCTTTCTTT.

The chain employs TRBV7-3 and TRBJ2-3; the match to TRBD1 covers 8 bases. The CDR3 consists of 15 residues. Unmatched junction bases numbered 3, after V lost 1 base and J lost 3 bases. Per germline, CDR1 SGHTA and CDR2 FQGTGA. The CDR3 coding sequence is TGTGCCAGCAGCTTAAAGGGACAGGCAACAGATACGCAGTATTTT. It translates to CASSLKGQATDTQYF.

This chain joins TRBV7-5 and TRBJ1-5; the table's D call TRBD1 went unverified against the DNA. TRBV7-5 is given as a pseudogene. This CDR3 has 17 residues. CDR3 nucleotides: TGTGTCAGAAGCTTAGGGGGACAGGGTCTTATTAATCAGCCCCAGCATTTT. This encodes CVRSLGGQGLINQPQHF.

V and J are TRBV7-2 and TRBJ2-7, with D uncertain. The germline V gene encodes CDR1 SGHTA and CDR2 FQGNSA. This CDR3 spans 12 amino acids. Trimming shortened V by 2 bases and J by 3 bases, and 5 bases separated the two germline ends. DNA for the CDR3: TGTGCCAGCAGCTTAAATAACTACGAGCAGTACTTC. Protein product: CASSLNNYEQYF.

The V gene is TRBV5-5, the J gene TRBJ1-2; D remains ambiguous. This CDR3 has 13 amino acids. The V end lost 5 bases, the J end lost 4 bases, and 12 bases lay between the germline ends. Germline CDR1 SGHKS, CDR2 YYEKEE (reference sequence). CDR3 in DNA: TGTGCCAGCAGAGACTGGAGAGCCTATGGCTACACCTTC. Protein: CASRDWRAYGYTF.

This chain uses TRBV6-5 with TRBJ1-5; D is uncertain. CDR1 and CDR2 from the germline V gene are MNHEY and SVGAGI. V was cut by 6 bases and J by 1 base, with 4 bases left in between. The CDR3 is 12 residues long. The CDR3 sequence is CASRQSNQPQHF. The CDR3 DNA reads TGTGCCAGCAGGCAGAGCAATCAGCCCCAGCATTTT.

The chain couples TRBV14 to TRBJ2-1; D is undetermined. Trimming cost V 1 base and J 4 bases, with 5 bases left between them. CDR1 is SGHDN and CDR2 is FVKESK in the germline V gene. The CDR3 covers 13 residues. CDR3: CASSQGLYNEQFF. The CDR3 bases are TGTGCCAGCAGCCAAGGACTTTACAATGAGCAGTTCTTC.

This chain links TRBV6-4 with TRBJ2-1; 8 bases fit TRBD2. From germline, CDR1 is MRHNA and CDR2 SNTAGT. CDR3 length: 14 amino acids. With 10 bases clipped from V and 8 bases from J, the junction kept 13 bases outside the gene matches. CDR3 in amino acids: CATGHGGAGDEQFF. The CDR3 bases are TGTGCCACCGGACACGGGGGGGCGGGGGATGAGCAGTTCTTC.

The rearrangement joins TRBV19 to TRBJ2-3; D call uncertain. CDR1 is LNHDA and CDR2 is SQIVND in the germline V gene (reference sequence). CDR3 length equals 13 residues. V was shortened by 9 bases and J by 0 bases, with 10 bases between the two germline ends. CDR3 nucleotide sequence: TGTGCCAGCGCTCAGACTAGCACAGATACGCAGTATTTT. As protein: CASAQTSTDTQYF.

This chain joins TRBV30 and TRBJ2-1, with 9 bases identical to TRBD1. Unmatched junction bases numbered 4, after V lost 5 bases and J lost 5 bases. CDR1 and CDR2 from the germline V gene are GTSNPN and SVGIG (reference sequence). The length of the CDR3 is 13 residues. CDR3 bases: TGTGCCTGGGGCAGGGACAGGGACAATGAGCAGTTCTTC. Translation: CAWGRDRDNEQFF.

The rearrangement uses TRBV21-1 and TRBJ1-2; the tabulated D call, TRBD1, remains unverified against the DNA. TRBV21-1 is given as a pseudogene. This CDR3 is built from 17 residues. CDR3: CASSKKRGQGANYGYTF. CDR3 sequence (DNA): TGTGCCAGCAGCAAAAAAAGGGGACAGGGCGCTAACTATGGCTACACCTTC.

The CDR3 DNA sequence: TGCGCCAGCAGCCCCAGGTCCCAGGGATTGAACACTGAAGCTTTCTTT. Its translation: CASSPRSQGLNTEAFF. The rearrangement joins TRBV4-3 to TRBJ1-1, with D possibly matching TRBD1 (5 bases). Trimming pared 4 bases from V and 0 bases from J, leaving 15 bases between. Germline-derived CDR1 and CDR2 are LGHNA and YSLEER. The CDR3 is 16 amino acids.

The genes are TRBV30 and TRBJ2-7; 9 bases map to TRBD1. V shed 2 bases, J shed 4 bases, and the junction held 6 bases outside the gene matches. CDR3 length: 14 residues. Germline V gene sequence: CDR1 GTSNPN, CDR2 SVGIG (reference sequence). The CDR3 sequence is CAWSRGGQGYEQYF. In DNA, the CDR3 is TGTGCCTGGAGTAGGGGGGGACAGGGATACGAGCAGTACTTC.

This clone was picked up a small number of times. The chain joins TRBV5-3 to TRBJ1-6; 12 bases are shared with TRBD1. TRBV5-3 has ORF status, its function being uncertain. The CDR3 is made up of 18 amino acids. V was pared by 6 bases and J by 10 bases, with 17 bases of the junction left unmatched. The DNA of the CDR3 is TGTGCCAGAACGGCCGGGACAGGGGGCGAGGTTACGGTCTCACCCCTCCACTTT. It specifies CARTAGTGGEVTVSPLHF.

This chain joins TRBV2 and TRBJ2-2, with TRBD1 as a possible D gene (6 bases). CDR1 is SNHLY and CDR2 is FYNNEI in the germline V gene. This CDR3 contains 14 residues. Trimming stripped 5 bases from V and 3 bases from J, with 10 bases between. CDR3 sequence: CASSLGTYTGELFF. CDR3 nucleotides: TGTGCCAGCAGTCTCGGGACATACACCGGGGAGCTGTTTTTT.

This rearrangement joins TRBV3-1 (or the pseudogene TRBV3-2) to TRBJ2-5; 14 bases match TRBD2. This CDR3 has 16 amino acids. The germline CDR1 and CDR2 sequences are LGHDT and YNNKEL (reference sequence). V lost 2 bases and J lost 4; bases outside the gene matches: 3. The CDR3 nucleotides are TGTGCCAGCAGCCAAACAGGACTAGCGGGGGGAGAGACCCAGTACTTC. It is translated as CASSQTGLAGGETQYF.

The chain has TRBV9 and TRBJ1-5; D might be TRBD1 (6 bases). With 3 bases removed from V and 4 bases from J, the gap between germline ends came to 14 bases. CDR3 length: 15 amino acids. The V gene's germline CDR1 is SGDLS and CDR2 YYNGEE. CDR3 nucleotide sequence: TGTGCCAGCAGCGCCTCATCAGGGGCAAATCAGCCCCAGCATTTT. Translating it yields CASSASSGANQPQHF.

The rearrangement uses TRBV7-8 and TRBJ2-1; 10 bases align to TRBD2. CDR3 size: 16 residues. The V segment lost 5 bases and the J segment 8 bases; nucleotides outside the gene matches: 12. The V gene's germline CDR1 is SGHVS and CDR2 FQNEAQ. CDR3 sequence: CASSLQGLAKSYEQFF. In DNA, the CDR3 is TGTGCCAGCAGCCTACAGGGACTAGCGAAGTCGTATGAGCAGTTCTTC.

The V gene is TRBV18, the J gene TRBJ1-4, with TRBD1 as a possible D gene (6 bases). Germline V gene data show CDR1 as KGHSH and CDR2 as LQKENI. V was shortened by 3 bases and J by 0 bases, with 14 bases between the two germline ends. CDR3 length: 17 amino acids. The CDR3 reads CASSPPERGSTNEKLFF. CDR3 DNA: TGTGCCAGCTCACCCCCTGAGAGGGGGTCAACTAATGAAAAACTGTTTTTT.

The rearrangement uses TRBV4-3 and TRBJ2-7; 11 bases line up with TRBD1. This CDR3 region has 17 residues. The V segment lost 2 bases and the J segment 5 bases; nucleotides outside the gene matches: 11. Germline values: CDR1 LGHNA, CDR2 YSLEER. The CDR3 region has the DNA TGCGCCAGCAGCCAATCCGGGACAGGGGGTTTCAGGAACGAGCAGTACTTC. This translates into CASSQSGTGGFRNEQYF.

The rearrangement joins TRBV28 to TRBJ1-6; 7 nucleotides align to TRBD1. Per the germline V gene, CDR1 is MDHEN and CDR2 is SYDVKM. The CDR3 spans 16 residues. The V gene end was trimmed by 7 bases and the J gene end by 9 bases; junction bases not matched to a gene: 15. DNA of the CDR3: TGTGCCAGCAATCCCCCGCGACAGGGTGGTAGTTCACCCCTCCACTTT. It specifies CASNPPRQGGSSPLHF.

This clone was observed at least ten times. The rearrangement uses TRBV29-1 and TRBJ2-5; D unclear. Germline V gives CDR1 SQVTM, CDR2 ANQGSEA. V was cut by 5 bases and J by 5 bases, with 12 bases left in between. The CDR3 runs 12 residues. CDR3: CSVNRDGETQYF. The CDR3 DNA reads TGCAGCGTTAACCGTGACGGGGAGACCCAGTACTTC.

The chain links TRBV7-8 to TRBJ1-2, with D uncertain. Germline values: CDR1 SGHVS, CDR2 FQNEAQ. Trimming stripped 5 bases from V and 7 bases from J, with 11 bases between. This CDR3 has 12 residues. As DNA, the CDR3 is TGTGCCAGCAGCCGAGAACTGTCTGGCTACACCTTC. Its protein product is CASSRELSGYTF.

V is TRBV4-1 and J is TRBJ1-5; maybe TRBD1 (5 bases). The CDR3 consists of 14 residues. Trimming shortened V by 1 base and J by 9 bases, and 13 bases separated the two germline ends. Per germline, CDR1 MGHRA and CDR2 YSYEKL. Here the CDR3 reads CASSQVSGAGPQHF. The CDR3 DNA reads as TGCGCCAGCAGCCAAGTGAGCGGGGCAGGGCCCCAGCATTTT.

The chain couples TRBV27 to TRBJ1-6, with 8 bases matching TRBD1. J lost 2 bases, V lost 6 bases, and 6 bases had no gene match. The CDR3 consists of 16 residues. Germline V gene sequence: CDR1 MNHEY, CDR2 SMNVEV (reference sequence). The CDR3 spells CASSQRTGPYNSPLHF. The DNA of the CDR3 is TGTGCCAGCAGCCAAAGGACAGGGCCCTATAATTCACCCCTCCACTTT.